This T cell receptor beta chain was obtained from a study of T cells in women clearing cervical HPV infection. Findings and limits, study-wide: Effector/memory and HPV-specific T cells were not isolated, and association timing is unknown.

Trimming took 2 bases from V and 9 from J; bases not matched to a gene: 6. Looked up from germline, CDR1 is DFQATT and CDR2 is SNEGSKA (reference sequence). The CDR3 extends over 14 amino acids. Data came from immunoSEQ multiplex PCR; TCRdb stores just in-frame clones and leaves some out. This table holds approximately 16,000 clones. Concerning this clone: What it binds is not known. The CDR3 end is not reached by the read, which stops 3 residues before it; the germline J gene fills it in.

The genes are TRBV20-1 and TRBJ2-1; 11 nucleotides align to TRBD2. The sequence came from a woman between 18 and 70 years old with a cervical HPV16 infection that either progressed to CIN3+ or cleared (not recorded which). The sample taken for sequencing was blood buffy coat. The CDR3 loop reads CSARIAGGRLEQFF. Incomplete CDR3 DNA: TGCAGTGCTAGAATAGCGGGGGGGCGTCTTGAG.